The 10 T cell receptor beta chains below come from one sample, sequenced in a study of blood T cell repertoires in COVID-19. Sequenced by immunoSEQ multiplex PCR; TCRdb stores in-frame clones only, minus some. The sample has 30,000 to 35,000 clones; about 80% are singletons. The material sequenced was peripheral blood. The receptor set was obtained from a man older than 75 with acute or convalescent COVID-19.

The chain links TRBV6-5 to TRBJ1-5, with 9 positions matching TRBD1. Germline V gene sequence: CDR1 MNHEY, CDR2 SVGAGI. The CDR3 length is 16 residues. V trimming: 0 bases; J trimming: 5 bases; junction bases outside the gene matches: 5. CDR3 DNA sequence: TGTGCCAGCAGTTACTCTGCGGGACAGGGTCATCAGCCCCAGCATTTT. Amino acids: CASSYSAGQGHQPQHF.

The chain recombines TRBV4-2 with TRBJ2-2; 8 nucleotides agree with TRBD2. Germline V gene lookup returns CDR1 LGHNA and CDR2 YNFKEQ. The junction had 5 bases not matched to a gene; V was cut back by 1 base and J by 4 bases. The CDR3 covers 16 residues. The CDR3 DNA reads as TGTGCCAGCAGCCAAGGGGCGGGGGGAGGCACCGGGGAGCTGTTTTTT. It is translated as CASSQGAGGGTGELFF.

The J gene is TRBJ2-7, the V gene TRBV18; TRBD1 is a possible D gene (5 bases). V lost 4 bases to trimming and J lost 1 base, with 11 bases between them. This CDR3 is 14 amino acids long. Germline CDR1 KGHSH, CDR2 LQKENI. CDR3 nucleotide sequence: TGTGCCAGCTCACACCTTGCAGGGTCCTACGAGCAGTACTTC. It is translated as CASSHLAGSYEQYF.

The chain joins TRBV7-3 to TRBJ2-2; D may be TRBD1 (6 bases). This CDR3 has 15 residues. Germline-derived CDR1 and CDR2 are SGHTA and FQGTGA. Trimming shortened V by 5 bases and J by 6 bases, and 16 bases separated the two germline ends. The CDR3 DNA sequence: TGTGCCAGCAGCCTCGGACAGCGTGGCCCCGGGGAGCTGTTTTTT. Its protein product is CASSLGQRGPGELFF.

The CDR3 nucleotides are TGTGCAAGTCGCTTCCTGGGGGGTAGCAATCAGCCCCAGCATTTT. Amino acids: CASRFLGGSNQPQHF. The rearrangement joins TRBV12-2 to TRBJ1-5. TRBV12-2 is termed a pseudogene. The CDR3 sequence is 15 residues long.

This chain connects TRBV5-1 to TRBJ1-2; the D gene is possibly TRBD1 (6 bases). This CDR3 has 16 residues. Per the germline V gene, CDR1 is SGHRS and CDR2 is YFSETQ. V lost 3 bases and J 4 bases, leaving 19 bases between the germline ends. The CDR3 loop is CASSSDGTGPPYGYTF. The CDR3, as DNA: TGCGCCAGCAGCTCGGACGGCACAGGGCCACCCTATGGCTACACCTTC.

This sequence joins TRBV5-6 and TRBJ1-1, with TRBD1 matching 8 bases. V shed 3 bases and J 11 bases; nucleotides not matched to a gene: 6. There are 12 residues in the CDR3. From germline, CDR1 is SGHDT and CDR2 YYEEEE. The CDR3 protein is CASSSTGETAFF. The CDR3 coding sequence is TGTGCCAGCAGCTCGACAGGGGAAACGGCTTTCTTT.

V usage is TRBV4-2 and J usage is TRBJ2-5; 7 bases match TRBD2. The CDR3 covers 17 residues. The germline CDR1 and CDR2 sequences are LGHNA and YNFKEQ. J lost 4 bases, V lost 0 bases, and 11 bases had no gene match. CDR3 loop: CASSQDLGGSGGETQYF. CDR3 in DNA: TGTGCCAGCAGCCAAGATTTGGGAGGGAGCGGAGGAGAGACCCAGTACTTC.

V is TRBV5-1 and J is TRBJ2-7; 9 positions agree with TRBD1. Germline CDR1 and CDR2: SGHRS and YFSETQ. This CDR3 region has 14 residues. Unmatched junction bases numbered 11, after V lost 4 bases and J lost 9 bases. The CDR3 protein is CASSLGQGETAQYF. The CDR3 DNA reads TGCGCCAGCAGCCTGGGACAGGGTGAAACTGCGCAGTACTTC. The full variable domain, its missing parts supplied by reference TRBV5-1 and TRBJ2-7, is KAGVTQTPRYLIKTRGQQVTLSCSPISGHRSVSWYQQTPGQGLQFLFEYFSETQRNKGNFPGRFSGRQFSNSRSEMNVSTLELGDSALYLCASSLGQGETAQYFGPGTRLTVT.

V gene TRBV21-1 combines with J gene TRBJ1-2; the D segment call TRBD1 is taken from the table without a DNA check. TRBV21-1 is given as a pseudogene. The CDR3 extends over 15 amino acids. CDR3 DNA sequence: TGTGCCAGCAGCAAGGTAGGACAGCCGTTAAGGGGCTACACCTTC. It codes for CASSKVGQPLRGYTF.